The 13 T cell receptor beta chains below come from one sample, sequenced in a study of Ad26.COV2.S vaccination and SARS-CoV-2 variants. Treatment reported: some 19 received Ad26.COV2.S at low or high dose, single or two shots; roughly five received placebo; per-sample allocation not given. Samples were taken on day 63 after the first vaccine or placebo injection. Clones were sequenced by immunoSEQ multiplex PCR, and TCRdb holds only the in-frame ones, with some missing. The sample shows some 250,000 clones, 85% to 90% of them seen only once. The source material was peripheral blood, sampled in a trial of Ad26.COV2.S vaccine versus placebo. The origin of the receptors is a person aged 18-65 years who received the Ad26.COV2.S COVID-19 vaccine or a placebo.

Of note for this clone: The sample holds other DNA sequences that translate to the same CDR3. DNA of the CDR3: TGTGCCAGCAGCCGGACTAGCGGCAACTACAATGAGCAGTTCTTC. Translated, it gives CASSRTSGNYNEQFF. The rearrangement uses TRBV6-2 or TRBV6-3 and TRBJ2-1; 10 bases map to TRBD2. The CDR3 runs to 15 residues. CDR1 MNHEY and CDR2 SVGEGT come from the germline V gene. Trimming took 6 bases from V and 3 from J; bases not matched to a gene: 5.

Comment on this clone: Other DNA sequences in the same sample also yield this CDR3. The chain couples TRBV14 to TRBJ1-2, with no clear D. This CDR3 comprises 12 residues. V lost 1 base and J 5 bases, leaving 5 bases between the germline ends. Germline assignment: CDR1 SGHDN and CDR2 FVKESK. The CDR3 sequence is CASSQASYGYTF. The CDR3 DNA sequence: TGTGCCAGCAGCCAAGCTTCATATGGCTACACCTTC. Drawing the rest from reference TRBV14 and TRBJ1-2, the complete variable domain is EAGVTQFPSHSVIEKGQTVTLRCDPISGHDNLYWYRRVMGKEIKFLLHFVKESKQDESGMPNNRFLAERTGGTYSTLKVQPAELEDSGVYFCASSQASYGYTFGSGTRLTVV.

The rearrangement joins TRBV7-2 to TRBJ1-3, with 8 bases fitting TRBD1. V was clipped by 3 bases and J by 2 bases; unmatched bases: 0. Germline V CDR1 and CDR2: SGHTA, FQGNSA. CDR3 length equals 14 residues. The CDR3 sequence: CASSLDRAGNTIYF. The CDR3 DNA reads TGTGCCAGCAGCTTGGACAGGGCTGGAAACACCATATATTTT.

The chain carries TRBV7-8 and TRBJ2-5; D uncertain. Looked up from germline, CDR1 is SGHVS and CDR2 is FQNEAQ. CDR3 length equals 14 residues. Trimming pared 3 bases from V and 2 bases from J, leaving 10 bases between. The CDR3 loop is CASSLKASQETQYF. As DNA, the CDR3 is TGTGCCAGCAGCTTGAAGGCCAGTCAAGAGACCCAGTACTTC.

J is TRBJ2-7 and V is TRBV24-1; D is possibly TRBD1 (6 bases). The CDR3 is 15 amino acids. The V end was cut by 1 base, the J end by 2 bases, with 11 bases between. Germline CDR1 KGHDR, CDR2 SFDVKD. CDR3 loop: CATSDFIGQPYEQYF. The CDR3 DNA follows: TGTGCCACCAGTGATTTTATCGGACAGCCCTACGAGCAGTACTTC.

The chain couples TRBV19 to TRBJ2-1; 13 nucleotides line up with TRBD2. The V gene end was trimmed by 6 bases and the J gene end by 3 bases; junction bases not matched to a gene: 5. Germline V gene sequence: CDR1 LNHDA, CDR2 SQIVND (reference sequence). CDR3 length: 16 amino acids. The CDR3 is CASSRGLAGFYNEQFF. The CDR3 region has the DNA TGTGCCAGTAGCAGGGGACTAGCGGGGTTCTACAATGAGCAGTTCTTC.

The rearrangement links TRBV25-1 to TRBJ1-1; 11 bases match TRBD1. This CDR3 contains 15 residues. Germline V gene data show CDR1 as MGHDK and CDR2 as SYGVNS. V lost 3 bases to trimming and J lost 7 bases; unmatched junction nucleotides: 7. The DNA of the CDR3 is TGTGCCAGCAGTGAGGCGGACAGGGGGCATAGTGAAGCTTTCTTT. It specifies CASSEADRGHSEAFF.

This clone was found once. The chain has TRBV6-5 and TRBJ2-7; 10 bases line up with TRBD1. The CDR3 covers 14 residues. V lost 6 bases and J lost 6; bases outside the gene matches: 8. The germline gives CDR1 MNHEY, CDR2 SVGAGI. The CDR3 nucleotides are TGTGCCAGCAGACCCGGGACAGGGGTCGTCGAGCAGTACTTC. Its translation is CASRPGTGVVEQYF.

As to this clone: This CDR3 is also generated by other DNA sequences in the sample. The V gene is TRBV7-2, the J gene TRBJ2-7; D gene ambiguous. The V end lost 1 base, the J end lost 3 bases, and 4 bases lay between the germline ends. There are 12 residues in the CDR3. Germline V gene lookup returns CDR1 SGHTA and CDR2 FQGNSA. The CDR3 protein is CASSLDLYEQYF. CDR3 nucleotide sequence: TGTGCCAGCAGCTTAGATCTCTACGAGCAGTACTTC. Full variable domain (outside the CDR3, taken from reference TRBV7-2 and TRBJ2-7): GAGVSQSPSNKVTEKGKDVELRCDPISGHTALYWYRQSLGQGLEFLIYFQGNSAPDKSGLPSDRFSAERTGGSVSTLTIQRTQQEDSAVYLCASSLDLYEQYFGPGTRLTVT.

The V call is TRBV28, the J call TRBJ2-6; the D gene is possibly TRBD2 (7 bases). The CDR3 spans 15 residues. The V and J ends lost 10 bases and 9 bases respectively, with 22 bases between them. The V gene's germline CDR1 is MDHEN and CDR2 SYDVKM. The CDR3 DNA follows: TGTGCCACCAAAAAAGGCGGGGGCGAAGGCAACGTCCTGACTTTC. Amino acids: CATKKGGGEGNVLTF.

The chain links TRBV28 to TRBJ2-3; 9 bases are a match to TRBD1. The CDR3 runs to 13 residues. V trimming: 8 bases; J trimming: 5 bases; junction bases outside the gene matches: 5. Per germline, CDR1 MDHEN and CDR2 SYDVKM. CDR3 loop: CASGDRDLDTQYF. The CDR3 DNA follows: TGTGCCAGCGGGGACAGGGATTTAGATACGCAGTATTTT.

This clone was seen just once. V gene TRBV4-3 combines with J gene TRBJ1-2; no clear D gene. Germline CDR1 and CDR2: LGHNA and YSLEER. The V end lost 0 bases, the J end lost 4 bases, and 18 bases lay between the germline ends. The CDR3 covers 17 residues. The CDR3 DNA is TGCGCCAGCAGCCAAGATCATCTTCTTGGGAATTTCTATGGCTACACCTTC. Its translation is CASSQDHLLGNFYGYTF.

The chain combines TRBV10-3 with TRBJ2-3, with TRBD2 identical over 10 bases. CDR3 size: 15 residues. Germline CDR1 reads ENHRY; CDR2 reads SYGVKD. V lost 7 bases, J lost 0 bases, and 4 bases stayed unmatched. The CDR3: CAINPTSGSTDTQYF. Written as DNA, the CDR3 is TGTGCCATCAATCCGACTAGCGGGAGCACAGATACGCAGTATTTT.